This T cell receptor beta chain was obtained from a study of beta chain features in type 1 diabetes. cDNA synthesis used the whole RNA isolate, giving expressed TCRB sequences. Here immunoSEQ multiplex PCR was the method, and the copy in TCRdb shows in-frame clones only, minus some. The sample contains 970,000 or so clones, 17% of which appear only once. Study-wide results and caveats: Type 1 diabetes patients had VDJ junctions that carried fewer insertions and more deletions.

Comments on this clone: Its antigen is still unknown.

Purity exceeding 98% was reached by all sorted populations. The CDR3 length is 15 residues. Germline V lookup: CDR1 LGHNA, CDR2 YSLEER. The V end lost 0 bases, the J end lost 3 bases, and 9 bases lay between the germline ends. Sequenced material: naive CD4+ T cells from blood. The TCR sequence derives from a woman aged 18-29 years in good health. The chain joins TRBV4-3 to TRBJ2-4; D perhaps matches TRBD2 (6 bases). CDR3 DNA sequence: TGCGCCAGCAGCCAAGATAGGGGAGGCAAAAACATTCAGTACTTC. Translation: CASSQDRGGKNIQYF.